This section outlines one T cell receptor beta chain sequence together with its context. This sample stems from a study of cytomegalovirus exposure and HLA in healthy donors. The PCR used 60 Vbeta and 13 Jbeta primers. Method: immunoSEQ multiplex PCR; TCRdb's copy keeps in-frame clones and lacks some. The sample has approximately 110,000 clones; 70% to 85% are singletons. After removal of 3 bases from V and 4 bases from J, the junction contained 6 bases not matched to a gene. Germline CDR1 and CDR2: MNHEY and SMNVEV (reference sequence). The CDR3 covers 15 residues. The chain has TRBV27 and TRBJ2-1; TRBD1 matches 7 bases. The sample consisted of PBMCs. The receptor comes from a woman in her 40s in good health and CMV-seropositive. The CDR3 DNA follows: TGTGCCAGCAGTTTGGGGACAGCATCTTACAATGAGCAGTTCTTC. This codes for CASSLGTASYNEQFF.